These T cell receptor beta chains were read from a single sample in a study of shared clonotypes between healthy human individuals. Profiled with immunoSEQ multiplex PCR; TCRdb holds only in-frame clones, not every one. The table lists about 2.2 million clones, about 93% of them singletons. The sample was naive CD8+ T cells from PBMCs. These receptors all stem from a man aged 18 to 35 in good health. Some clones in this sample may be carry-over from other donors' samples. Both conserved end residues are part of each CDR3. The D gene is left open where the match is weak. Where a row states a size, it is once, few, many or the class of an expanded clone; other rows omit it.

TRBV21-1	TRBJ2-7	.	.	CASTWGHSVYEQYF	TGTGCCAGCACCTGGGGACACTCCGTCTACGAGCAGTACTTC
TRBV19	TRBJ2-7	.	.	CASSISHSYEQYF	TGTGCCAGTAGTATCTCGCACTCCTACGAGCAGTACTTC
TRBV9	TRBJ2-2	few	.	CASSVVTGELFF	TGTGCCAGCAGCGTAGTCACCGGGGAGCTGTTTTTT
TRBV6-1	TRBJ1-3	.	.	CASSEEEISGNTIYF	TGTGCCAGCAGTGAAGAGGAGATTTCTGGAAACACCATATATTTT
TRBV5-1	TRBJ2-7	.	.	CASSTGGFYEQYF	TGCGCCAGCAGCACTGGGGGCTTCTACGAGCAGTACTTC
TRBV13	TRBJ1-2	.	.	CASSSGVTLTF	TGTGCCAGCAGCTCCGGGGTTACACTCACCTTC
TRBV30	TRBJ2-3	.	.	CAWSPDFTDTQYF	TGTGCCTGGAGCCCTGATTTCACAGATACGCAGTATTTT
TRBV7-3	TRBJ2-5	.	.	CASTLPRTDQETQYF	TGTGCCAGCACCTTGCCACGGACAGATCAAGAGACCCAGTACTTC
TRBV6-1	TRBJ2-7	.	.	CASSAKGWGPSYASYEQYF	TGTGCCAGCAGTGCAAAGGGTTGGGGACCTTCCTACGCCTCCTACGAGCAGTACTTC
TRBV19	TRBJ2-5	.	.	CASSISGEETQYF	TGTGCCAGTAGTATTTCAGGGGAAGAGACCCAGTACTTC
TRBV10-2	TRBJ2-7	.	.	CATTDRTRSYEQYF	TGCGCCACTACCGACAGGACCCGCTCCTACGAGCAGTACTTC
TRBV11-2	TRBJ1-2	.	.	CASSLRQIYGYTF	TGTGCCAGCAGCTTAAGGCAGATCTATGGCTACACCTTC
TRBV12-5	TRBJ2-1	.	TRBD1	CASGSSPGQGYNEQFF	TGTGCTAGTGGTTCGTCCCCGGGACAGGGCTACAATGAGCAGTTCTTC
TRBV5-1	TRBJ2-1	once	.	CASSQGHYNEQFF	TGCGCCAGCAGCCAGGGACACTACAATGAGCAGTTCTTC
TRBV14	TRBJ2-1	.	TRBD1	CASSPRTGGYNEQFF	TGTGCCAGCAGCCCACGGACAGGGGGCTACAATGAGCAGTTCTTC
TRBV4-1	TRBJ2-1	.	.	CASSQDRVGLYNEQFF	TGCGCCAGCAGCCAAGATAGGGTGGGGCTTTACAATGAGCAGTTCTTC
TRBV28	TRBJ1-2	.	.	CASNDGNYGYTF	TGTGCCAGCAATGACGGGAACTATGGCTACACCTTC
TRBV28	TRBJ2-7	once	.	CASSPSWGYEQYF	TGTGCCAGCAGTCCCTCTTGGGGGTACGAGCAGTACTTC
TRBV6-5	TRBJ1-5	.	.	CASSYVGPQEAQHF	TGTGCCAGCAGTTACGTAGGTCCCCAGGAGGCCCAGCATTTT
TRBV27	TRBJ2-2	once	TRBD2	CASSTPLGLARTGELFF	TGTGCCAGCAGTACCCCGCTGGGACTAGCGAGGACCGGGGAGCTGTTTTTT
TRBV28	TRBJ1-1	.	.	CASSYWQDRNTEAFF	TGTGCCAGCAGTTACTGGCAGGACAGGAACACTGAAGCTTTCTTT
TRBV5-6	TRBJ1-2	.	TRBD1	CASSRVPGGIGVLSGYTF	TGTGCCAGCAGCCGGGTCCCAGGGGGCATAGGAGTCCTGTCTGGCTACACCTTC
TRBV4-1	TRBJ1-4	.	.	CASSQNQPTVGTEKLFF	TGCGCCAGCAGCCAAAACCAACCGACAGTTGGGACTGAAAAACTGTTTTTT
TRBV5-1	TRBJ2-7	.	.	CASSFSANYEQYF	TGCGCCAGCAGCTTCTCGGCCAACTACGAGCAGTACTTC
TRBV7-9	TRBJ1-2	.	.	CASSSGGGERGSYTF	TGTGCCAGCAGCTCCGGGGGCGGAGAAAGGGGGAGCTACACCTTC
TRBV10-3	TRBJ2-1	once	TRBD2	CAISELAGVYNEQFF	TGTGCCATCAGTGAACTAGCGGGAGTCTACAATGAGCAGTTCTTC
TRBV11-2	TRBJ1-2	.	.	CASSSRGGYTF	TGTGCCAGCAGCTCCCGGGGGGGCTACACCTTC
TRBV27	TRBJ2-6	.	.	CASRTPSGANVLTF	TGTGCCAGCAGGACCCCCTCTGGGGCCAACGTCCTGACTTTC
TRBV5-1	TRBJ1-1	once	TRBD1	CASSGRTGDTEAFF	TGCGCCAGCAGCGGGAGGACAGGGGACACTGAAGCTTTCTTT
TRBV5-5	TRBJ1-1	.	.	CASSLDLNTEAFF	TGTGCCAGCAGCCTAGACCTAAACACTGAAGCTTTCTTT
TRBV5-5	TRBJ1-1	.	.	CASSLEGTTNTEAFF	TGTGCCAGCAGCTTGGAGGGTACCACTAACACTGAAGCTTTCTTT
TRBV9	TRBJ2-7	.	TRBD1	CASSGGQGEQYF	TGTGCCAGCAGCGGGGGACAGGGCGAGCAGTACTTC
TRBV2	TRBJ1-1	.	.	CASSEDSQSLNTEAFF	TGTGCCAGCAGTGAAGATAGCCAGAGCTTGAACACTGAAGCTTTCTTT
TRBV30	TRBJ2-1	.	TRBD2	CAWSWTSGINEQFF	TGTGCCTGGAGTTGGACTAGCGGGATCAATGAGCAGTTCTTC
TRBV29-1	TRBJ2-7	once	.	CSVRLVYEQYF	TGCAGCGTGAGACTAGTATACGAGCAGTACTTC
TRBV6-6	TRBJ1-1	.	.	CASSETGLFNTEAFF	TGTGCCAGCAGTGAGACAGGTCTCTTCAACACTGAAGCTTTCTTT
TRBV7-6	TRBJ1-1	.	.	CASSSGNSITEAFF	TGTGCCAGCAGCTCAGGGAATTCCATCACTGAAGCTTTCTTT
TRBV27	TRBJ2-7	.	.	CASSHRGGTGEQYF	TGTGCCAGCAGTCACAGGGGGGGGACGGGAGAGCAGTACTTC
TRBV4-3	TRBJ2-3	.	TRBD1	CANSQGTGGRSADTQYF	TGCGCCAACAGCCAAGGGACAGGGGGGAGGAGTGCAGATACGCAGTATTTT
TRBV19	TRBJ2-3	.	TRBD2	CASSISLLAGADTQYF	TGTGCCAGTAGTATTAGTCTTCTAGCGGGAGCAGATACGCAGTATTTT
TRBV2	TRBJ2-2	.	.	CASRFQLAPGELFF	TGTGCCAGCAGGTTCCAGCTTGCCCCCGGGGAGCTGTTTTTT
TRBV28	TRBJ1-1	.	.	CASSLPRGTEAFF	TGTGCCAGCAGTTTACCGAGGGGCACTGAAGCTTTCTTT
TRBV6-1	TRBJ1-4	.	TRBD1	CASSEGQSNEKLFF	TGTGCCAGCAGTGAGGGACAGTCTAATGAAAAACTGTTTTTT
TRBV29-1	TRBJ1-4	few	.	CSVGGGSNEKLFF	TGCAGCGTTGGAGGGGGATCTAATGAAAAACTGTTTTTT